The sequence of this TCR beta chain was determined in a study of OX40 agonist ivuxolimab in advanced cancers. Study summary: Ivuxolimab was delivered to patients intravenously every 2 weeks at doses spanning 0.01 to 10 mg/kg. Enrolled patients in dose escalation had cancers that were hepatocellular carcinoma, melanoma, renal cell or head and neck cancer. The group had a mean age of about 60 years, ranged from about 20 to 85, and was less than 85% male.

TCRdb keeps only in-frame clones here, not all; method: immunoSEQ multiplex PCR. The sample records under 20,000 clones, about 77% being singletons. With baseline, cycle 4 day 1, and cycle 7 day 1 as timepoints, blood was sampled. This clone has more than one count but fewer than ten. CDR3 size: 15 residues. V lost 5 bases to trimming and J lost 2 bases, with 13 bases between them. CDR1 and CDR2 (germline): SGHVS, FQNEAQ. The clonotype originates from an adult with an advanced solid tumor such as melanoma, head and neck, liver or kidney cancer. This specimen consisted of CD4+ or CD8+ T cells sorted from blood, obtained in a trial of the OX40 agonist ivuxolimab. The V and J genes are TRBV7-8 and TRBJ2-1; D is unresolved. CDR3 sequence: CASSPSVSAYNEQFF. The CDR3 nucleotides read TGTGCCAGCAGCCCGAGTGTATCCGCCTACAATGAGCAGTTCTTC.